The rows below give T cell receptor beta chains drawn from one sample of a study of shared clonotypes between healthy human individuals. TCRdb's copy holds only in-frame clones and misses some; the assay was immunoSEQ multiplex PCR. The table has about 680,000 clones, under 95% seen once. Sequencing was performed on naive CD8+ T cells sorted from blood. All receptors derive from a man aged 25-40 years in good health. The CDR3 runs from the conserved cysteine through the conserved F or W. Fields, in order: D gene, V gene, J gene, clone size, CDR3 DNA, CDR3 protein. A D gene is named only where the DNA matches it firmly. Some rows have no size entry. The others give once, few or many, or a class for an expanded clone.

.	TRBV18	TRBJ1-2	once	TGTGCCAGCTCACCGGACGGGGGGACCGGTTCTTACTATGGCTACACCTTC	CASSPDGGTGSYYGYTF
TRBD1	TRBV9	TRBJ1-1	.	TGTGCCAGCAGCGCCGGACAGGGGAACACTGAAGCTTTCTTT	CASSAGQGNTEAFF
TRBD1	TRBV11-2	TRBJ2-1	.	TGTGCCAGCAGTCAGAAGACAGGGGCCTCCTACAATGAGCAGTTCTTC	CASSQKTGASYNEQFF
.	TRBV27	TRBJ2-1	.	TGTGCCAGCAGTACAATAGCGGAAGGCTCCTACAATGAGCAGTTCTTC	CASSTIAEGSYNEQFF
.	TRBV5-5	TRBJ2-4	.	TGTGCCAGCAGCCTCCAGGGGCCCCTAGCCAAAAACATTCAGTACTTC	CASSLQGPLAKNIQYF
TRBD1	TRBV11-2	TRBJ2-7	.	TGTGCCAGCAGCTTAGGGGACAGGGCAGCCTGGGAGCAGTACTTC	CASSLGDRAAWEQYF
.	TRBV15	TRBJ2-2	.	TGTGCCACCAGCAGGGGCTCCGGGGAGCTGTTTTTT	CATSRGSGELFF
TRBD1	TRBV5-4	TRBJ2-3	many	TGTGCCAGCAGCTTCGGACAGGGGGTAGACACAGATACGCAGTATTTT	CASSFGQGVDTDTQYF
TRBD2	TRBV7-9	TRBJ2-1	.	TGTGCCAGCAGCGAAGGACTAGCGGGAGTTTCAGCCTACAATGAGCAGTTCTTC	CASSEGLAGVSAYNEQFF
TRBD2	TRBV13	TRBJ2-3	.	TGTGCCAGCAGCTTAGATTCCGCCTCGGCGGGAGGGAGACCCTCTTCCACGCAGTATTTT	CASSLDSASAGGRPSSTQYF
.	TRBV7-2	TRBJ1-1	.	TGTGCCAGCAGGCAAGCGGGCGCGAACACTGAAGCTTTCTTT	CASRQAGANTEAFF
.	TRBV18	TRBJ2-1	.	TGTGCCAGCTCACGCGAACTTAATCAGGTCCTAGCAGGGGGGGACAATGAGCAGTTCTTC	CASSRELNQVLAGGDNEQFF
.	TRBV4-3	TRBJ2-5	once	TGCGCCAGCAGCCAGGACCTGACCACAGCCCAAGAGACCCAGTACTTC	CASSQDLTTAQETQYF
.	TRBV19	TRBJ2-1	.	TGTGCCAGTAGTATACTGTTAGTTAACAATGAGCAGTTCTTC	CASSILLVNNEQFF
TRBD2	TRBV9	TRBJ2-7	.	TGTGCCAGCAGCGTAGGTCTAGCGGGATCCTACGAGCAGTACTTC	CASSVGLAGSYEQYF
.	TRBV29-1	TRBJ2-7	.	TGCAGCGTTGGCCTAGACATACAACTCTCCTACGAGCAGTACTTC	CSVGLDIQLSYEQYF
TRBD1	TRBV4-3	TRBJ1-5	.	TGCGCCAGCAGCCAAGACAGGGGGAGCAATCAGCCCCAGCATTTT	CASSQDRGSNQPQHF
TRBD2	TRBV6-5	TRBJ2-7	.	TGTGCCAGCGGGGAGGGTAGCGGGATTCCAGGGCAGTACTTC	CASGEGSGIPGQYF
.	TRBV5-6	TRBJ2-5	once	TGTGCCAGCACCCGGCTGAGGAACCTGGAGACCCAGTACTTC	CASTRLRNLETQYF